This TCR beta chain was captured by sequencing in a study of blood T cell repertoires in COVID-19. Study-wide background: The United States, Italy and Spain provided the acute and convalescent COVID-19 samples. Sources were T cells, B-cell-depleted T cells, or PBMCs; the material itself was cDNA or gDNA.

In the study's own analysis: The authors estimated nucleated cell counts from reference gene primer amplification. Repertoires were generated with immunoSEQ multiplex PCR, while TCRdb's copy carries only in-frame clones and drops some. V and J calls and clone size follow that table, whereas D and trimming were derived from the DNA. The data show about 200,000 clones, around nine tenths seen once. Germline V gene sequence: CDR1 SGHVS, CDR2 FNYEAQ. The V and J ends lost 5 bases and 7 bases respectively, with 22 bases between them. This CDR3 comprises 16 residues. This clone was recorded a few times. Seattle patients were enrolled during active infection and followed longitudinally.

This sequence originates from a man aged 45-65 years with COVID-19, enrolled during active disease. The gene calls are TRBV7-6 and TRBJ2-3, with D possibly matching TRBD1 (5 bases). Sequenced: peripheral blood. Here the CDR3 DNA reads TGTGCCAGCAGCGCAAATGCAGGGCTTGGTCGGTATACGCAGTATTTT. Amino acid sequence: CASSANAGLGRYTQYF. Supplemented by reference TRBV7-6 and TRBJ2-3, the full variable domain reads GAGVSQSPRYKVTKRGQDVALRCDPISGHVSLYWYRQALGQGPEFLTYFNYEAQQDKSGLPNDRFSAERPEGSISTLTIQRTEQRDSAMYRCASSANAGLGRYTQYFGPGTRLTVL.